The 16 T cell receptor beta chains listed next were all sequenced from one sample in a study of blood T cells in healthy people across ages. The second PCR ran roughly 6 to 11 cycles with a sample-barcoded 5' primer and J-beta primers. TCRdb recomputed calls from the 5' RACE reads with MiXCR, one row per CDR3 protein. The data contain 1.5 million to 2 million distinct CDR3 sequences, over 25% of them singletons. The source material was blood. The receptors stem from a woman under 40 in good health.

This clonotype was observed a few times. The chain joins TRBV27 to TRBJ2-1, with 10 bases that match TRBD2. The CDR3 has 15 amino acids. CDR1 is MNHEY, CDR2 SMNVEV, per germline (reference sequence). The J segment lost 7 bases and the V segment lost 6 bases, leaving 9 bases of the junction unmatched. The CDR3 here is CASRTSGRASNEQFF. CDR3 bases: TGTGCCAGCAGGACGAGCGGGAGGGCCTCGAATGAGCAGTTCTTC.

The rearrangement links TRBV5-1 to TRBJ1-4; no reliable D call. V shed 4 bases and J shed 7 bases, with 8 bases lying between them. The length of the CDR3 is 12 residues. Per germline, CDR1 SGHRS and CDR2 YFSETQ. Written as DNA, the CDR3 is TGCGCCAGCAGCAGTGGTGCTGAAAAACTGTTTTTT. It codes for CASSSGAEKLFF.

This CDR3 is CASCRDTGKGQPQHF. The CDR3 bases are TGTGCCAGCTGCCGGGATACAGGAAAAGGTCAGCCCCAGCATTTT. The chain carries TRBV2 and TRBJ1-5; tentative D call: TRBD1 (5 bases). Per the germline V gene, CDR1 is SNHLY and CDR2 is FYNNEI. V was pared by 8 bases and J by 6 bases, with 20 bases between. This CDR3 comprises 15 residues. The whole variable domain, filled in from reference TRBV2 and TRBJ1-5, reads EPEVTQTPSHQVTQMGQEVILRCVPISNHLYFYWYRQILGQKVEFLVSFYNNEISEKSEIFDDQFSVERPDGSNFTLKIRSTKLEDSAMYFCASCRDTGKGQPQHFGDGTRLSIL.

This clonotype has ten or more counts. In DNA, the CDR3 is TGTGCCAGCATATTGTGGTACGGGGCCAGCTCCTACGAGCAGTACTTC. Translating gives CASILWYGASSYEQYF. The chain recombines TRBV6-1 with TRBJ2-7; TRBD1 or TRBD2 may be the D gene (5 bases each). CDR3 length: 16 residues. With 7 bases removed from V and 0 bases from J, the gap between germline ends came to 19 bases. The germline CDR1 and CDR2 sequences are MNHNS and SASEGT.

There are many counts of this clonotype. The chain has TRBV12-3 or TRBV12-4 and TRBJ1-5; D gene unclear. Trimming cost V 2 bases and J 13 bases, with 12 bases left between them. The CDR3 runs 12 residues. CDR3 bases: TGTGCCAGCAGTTTAAGCCCCCTGCTGCAGCATTTT. Protein: CASSLSPLLQHF.

This clonotype occurred many times. V gene TRBV7-3 combines with J gene TRBJ2-1; D unresolved. This CDR3 has 15 amino acids. V gave up 5 bases and J gave up 3 bases, with 14 bases separating them. CDR1 and CDR2 (germline): SGHTA, FQGTGA. For the CDR3, the DNA is TGTGCCAGCAGCCACTTGGGCGGCGTCTACAATGAGCAGTTCTTC. As protein: CASSHLGGVYNEQFF.

This clonotype appeared a few times. The genes are TRBV29-1 and TRBJ1-4, with 8 bases matching TRBD1. Germline V gene data show CDR1 as SQVTM and CDR2 as ANQGSEA. The V segment lost 7 bases and the J segment 11 bases; nucleotides outside the gene matches: 15. The CDR3 extends over 14 amino acids. The CDR3 is CSAYRTGPQGKLFF. In DNA, the CDR3 is TGCAGCGCCTACAGGACAGGGCCGCAAGGGAAACTGTTTTTT. Filled out from reference TRBV29-1 and TRBJ1-4, the complete variable domain reads SAVISQKPSRDICQRGTSLTIQCQVDSQVTMMFWYRQQPGQSLTLIATANQGSEATYESGFVIDKFPISRPNLTFSTLTVSNMSPEDSSIYLCSAYRTGPQGKLFFGSGTQLSVL.

This clonotype was observed a handful of times. At one boundary the junction diverges from the germline segment, which might be a read error. The CDR3 bases are TGTGCCAGCAGGCGTGACCGCCGTTTAAACACCGAAGCTTTCTTT. This codes for CASRRDRRLNTEAFF. This chain joins TRBV12-3 or TRBV12-4 and TRBJ1-1; D is unresolved. This CDR3 spans 15 amino acids.

As concerns this clonotype: Here the CDR3 omits its conserved ending phenylalanine or tryptophan, so a read error is the likely source. The genes are TRBV2 and TRBJ2-5; unclear D gene. Per the germline V gene, CDR1 is SNHLY and CDR2 is FYNNEI. The CDR3 extends over 12 amino acids. V lost 5 bases, J lost 2 bases, and 6 bases lay in between. CDR3 loop: CASSPWQETQYC. The CDR3 bases are TGTGCCAGCAGTCCCTGGCAAGAGACCCAGTACTGC.

The J gene is TRBJ1-1, the V gene TRBV12-3 or TRBV12-4, with 8 bases that match TRBD1. The CDR3 runs to 17 residues. J gave up 0 bases and V 2 bases, and 8 bases lay outside the gene matches. In nucleotides, the CDR3 is TGTGCCAGCAGTTTACAGGTGACAGGGGTCATGAACACTGAAGCTTTCTTT. Translated: CASSLQVTGVMNTEAFF.

V is TRBV20-1 and J is TRBJ2-1, with D possibly matching TRBD2 (5 bases). Trimming stripped 5 bases from V and 0 bases from J, with 11 bases between. This CDR3 has 14 residues. The germline gives CDR1 DFQATT, CDR2 SNEGSKA (reference sequence). CDR3: CSAGAVDSYNEQFF. CDR3 nucleotide sequence: TGCAGTGCTGGAGCGGTCGACTCCTACAATGAGCAGTTCTTC.

Concerning this clonotype itself: Possible read error: a much larger clone is one base away. The chain is built from TRBV5-1 and TRBJ2-5; weak D call: TRBD1 (6 bases). The CDR3 covers 13 residues. Trimming shortened V by 7 bases and J by 0 bases, and 10 bases separated the two germline ends. Germline CDR1 reads SGHRS; CDR2 reads YFSETQ. This CDR3 is CASARDNQETQYF. As DNA, the CDR3 is TGCGCCAGCGCCCGGGACAACCAAGAGACCCAGTACTTC.

The chain links TRBV29-1 to TRBJ2-7; TRBD1 agrees at 8 bases. CDR1 is SQVTM and CDR2 is ANQGSEA in the germline V gene. The CDR3 totals 12 residues. Trimming removed 7 bases from V and 7 bases from J; junction bases left unmatched: 9. CDR3 DNA: TGCAGCGAAAGGCAGGGGGCAGGGGAGCAGTACTTC. This translates into CSERQGAGEQYF.

Details on this clonotype: No conserved phenylalanine or tryptophan ends this CDR3, so it is likely a read error. The chain employs TRBV5-1 and TRBJ1-2; tentatively, D is TRBD1 (6 bases). Germline V gene lookup returns CDR1 SGHRS and CDR2 YFSETQ. The CDR3 totals 15 residues. This CDR3 is CASILGDRDTPGYTI. The CDR3 nucleotides read TGCGCCAGCATCTTGGGAGACCGGGACACTCCCGGCTACACCATC.

The table lists this clonotype with a few counts. The V and J genes are TRBV12-3 or TRBV12-4 and TRBJ2-5; TRBD1 matches at 7 bases. The CDR3 is made up of 14 amino acids. V lost 6 bases, J lost 7 bases, and 11 bases stayed unmatched. CDR3 bases: TGTGCCAGCAGCCGCCGACAGGGTAACCTGACCCAGTACTTC. This gives the protein CASSRRQGNLTQYF.

This clonotype came up a few times. The chain has TRBV27 and TRBJ2-1; D call uncertain. The CDR3 has 14 residues. Trimming left V 7 bases short and J 7 bases short, with 17 bases between. Looked up from germline, CDR1 is MNHEY and CDR2 is SMNVEV (reference sequence). The CDR3 nucleotides are TGTGCCAGCAATCTACTGGGCGCAAATAATGAGCAGTTCTTC. Encoded protein: CASNLLGANNEQFF.